This T cell receptor (beta chain) was observed in a study of early T cells in non-severe SARS-CoV-2 infection. Study in general: Alpha and beta chains were unpaired, from unsorted whole-blood bulk RNA. Findings of the study overall: The study's VDJdb matching favored anti-spike CD8 responses and missed private and CD4 specificities.

Individually, cDNA molecules had unique molecular identifiers attached to them. TCRdb reprocessed the 5' RACE reads via MiXCR and lists one record per CDR3 protein. The sample has about 90,000 distinct CDR3 sequences, about 12% seen once. Many counts were recorded for this clonotype. The antigen is unknown. The source is an adult who was a healthcare worker with PCR-confirmed SARS-CoV-2 infection or an uninfected control (not recorded which). The source material was whole blood, sampled at baseline.

CDR3 region: CASSLAAQGVGELFF. CDR3 nucleotide sequence: TGTGCCAGCAGCTTAGCGGCCCAGGGCGTCGGGGAGCTGTTTTTT. The V gene is TRBV7-6, the J gene TRBJ2-2; a weak D match, TRBD1 (5 bases). The CDR3 covers 15 residues. Germline CDR1 SGHVS, CDR2 FNYEAQ. V lost 0 bases to trimming and J lost 7 bases, with 12 bases between them.